This T cell receptor (beta chain) was captured by sequencing in a study of early T cells in non-severe SARS-CoV-2 infection. Overall study: Sequencing input comprised bulk RNA from unsorted whole blood; chain pairing was not available. Overall study findings and caveats: The study's VDJdb matching favored anti-spike CD8 responses and missed private and CD4 specificities.

Unique molecular identifiers were attached to individual cDNA molecules. TCRdb reanalysed the 5' RACE reads using MiXCR and keeps one entry per CDR3 protein. The data contain about 80,000 distinct CDR3 sequences, roughly 5.7% of them seen just once; the ten biggest clones take up roughly 8%. V shed 3 bases and J shed 7 bases, with 7 bases lying between them. The CDR3 runs to 12 residues. Germline V gene lookup returns CDR1 MNHNS and CDR2 SASEGT. About this clonotype itself: Antigen unknown.

V is TRBV6-1 and J is TRBJ2-4; tentatively, D is TRBD1 (6 bases). Specimen: whole blood. The receptor was isolated from an adult who was a healthcare worker with PCR-confirmed SARS-CoV-2 infection or an uninfected control (not recorded which). The CDR3 nucleotides are TGTGCCAGCAGTGACAGGGGTAACATTCAGTACTTC. Its translation: CASSDRGNIQYF.